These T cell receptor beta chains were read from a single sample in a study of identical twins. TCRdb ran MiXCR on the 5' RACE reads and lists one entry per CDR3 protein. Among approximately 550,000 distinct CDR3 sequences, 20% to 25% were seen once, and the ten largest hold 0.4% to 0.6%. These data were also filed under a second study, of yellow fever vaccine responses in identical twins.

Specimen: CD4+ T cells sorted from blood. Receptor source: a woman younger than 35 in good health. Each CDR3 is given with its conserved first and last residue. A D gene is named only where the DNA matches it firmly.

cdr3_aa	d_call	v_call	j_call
CASSPRRTSGSYNNEQFF	TRBD2	TRBV18	TRBJ2-1
CASSPIGEKLFF	.	TRBV3-1	TRBJ1-4
CATSGRYSNQPQHF	.	TRBV24-1	TRBJ1-5
CASSLASLLGVSYNEQFF	.	TRBV5-5	TRBJ2-1
CANRLQYNSPLHF	.	TRBV10-3	TRBJ1-6
CASTSSGKDYGYTF	.	TRBV28	TRBJ1-2
CSAPRTSGAYEQYF	TRBD2	TRBV20-1	TRBJ2-7
CASTSSGRSIF	TRBD2	TRBV28	TRBJ2-5
CASSPTSGTAVGGEAFF	.	TRBV18	TRBJ1-1
CASSDRQGGADTQYF	.	TRBV7-2	TRBJ2-3
CASSLGGDKETQYF	.	TRBV12-3/TRBV12-4	TRBJ2-5
CASSSLRTSGRSYNEQFF	TRBD2	TRBV11-2	TRBJ2-1
CASKSMRGGPDTQYF	TRBD2	TRBV7-2	TRBJ2-3
CASSSSGTPLAHTGELFF	.	TRBV12-3/TRBV12-4	TRBJ2-2
CAISDQRINEQFF	.	TRBV10-3	TRBJ2-1
CASSQGLVTDTQYF	TRBD2	TRBV5-1	TRBJ2-3
CASGDRSGNTIYF	.	TRBV28	TRBJ1-3
CASSWTSGNQETQYF	TRBD2	TRBV11-1	TRBJ2-5
CATSRGTSGADTQYF	TRBD2	TRBV15	TRBJ2-3
CASSLIRDTEAFF	.	TRBV11-2	TRBJ1-1
CASSQLRQGGNEQFF	.	TRBV4-1	TRBJ2-1
CASSLGDDTEAFF	.	TRBV7-9	TRBJ1-1
CASSRDPGQMNTGELFF	.	TRBV3-1	TRBJ2-2
CSANQGSNQPQHF	.	TRBV20-1	TRBJ1-5
CASSSERELRTNEQFF	TRBD2	TRBV5-1	TRBJ2-1
CASKAWEDTYYGYTF	.	TRBV2	TRBJ1-2
CASSFTRTGLNSDYEQYF	TRBD1	TRBV27	TRBJ2-7
CAIAGTELNEQFF	TRBD1	TRBV10-3	TRBJ2-1
CASRTDRVGSYGYTF	TRBD1	TRBV2	TRBJ1-2
CASSPTGQGNEQFF	.	TRBV12-3/TRBV12-4	TRBJ2-1
CSARGIGGYGYTF	.	TRBV20-1	TRBJ1-2
CASSRDPPYNEQFF	.	TRBV10-1	TRBJ2-1
CASSPLGVQVRNEQFF	.	TRBV11-2	TRBJ2-1
CSASRLEQFF	.	TRBV20-1	TRBJ2-1
CSAPLPGANTDTQYF	.	TRBV20-1	TRBJ2-3
CAISADTSIQPQHF	.	TRBV10-3	TRBJ1-5
CASRFSAELTNNEQFF	.	TRBV11-2	TRBJ2-1
CASSFQDRGLGEQFF	TRBD1	TRBV7-9	TRBJ2-1
CASSVDGWQPQHF	.	TRBV9	TRBJ1-5
CASSPMGRGNEETQYF	.	TRBV12-3/TRBV12-4	TRBJ2-5
CATNRTETVDGELFF	.	TRBV24-1	TRBJ2-2